Listed below are T cell receptor beta chains from one sample, sequenced in a study of patients and donors after allogeneic stem cell transplantation. MiXCR, applied by TCRdb to the RT-PCR reads, yields one record per CDR3 protein. The table shows about a million distinct CDR3 sequences, with more than 15% occurring only once. The specimen was blood, either unsorted or a sorted T cell fraction (not recorded which). All receptors come from a human donor who was either an allogeneic HSCT recipient or a stem cell or donor lymphocyte infusion donor (not recorded which). It is not recorded whose cells these are; they may come from a transplant donor. CDR3s include the opening cysteine and the closing phenylalanine or tryptophan. The D gene is left open where the match is weak. Not all rows give a size; the values are once, few, many and, for expanded clones, a class.

V gene	J gene	D gene	clone size	CDR3 protein	CDR3 DNA
TRBV5-1	TRBJ2-2	NA	few	CASSSGENTGELFF	TGCGCCAGCAGTTCAGGGGAAAACACCGGGGAGCTGTTTTTT
TRBV13	TRBJ2-2	NA	few	CASSLGVGRFTGELFF	TGTGCCAGCAGCTTGGGTGTCGGGAGATTCACCGGGGAGCTGTTTTTT
TRBV2	TRBJ1-5	NA	NA	CASSGSYQSNQPQHF	TGTGCCAGCAGTGGGTCCTACCAGAGCAATCAGCCCCAGCATTTT
TRBV18	TRBJ2-7	TRBD1	NA	CASSQRQGNCEQYF	TGTGCCAGCTCCCAACGACAGGGTAACTGCGAGCAGTACTTC
TRBV5-1	TRBJ1-2	NA	NA	CASSVTDNYGYTF	TGCGCCAGCAGCGTGACCGATAACTATGGCTACACCTTC
TRBV5-1	TRBJ1-3	NA	NA	CASSLDIGNTIYF	TGCGCCAGCAGCTTGGACATTGGAAACACCATATATTTT
TRBV20-1	TRBJ2-5	NA	NA	CSVVSRRETQYF	TGCAGTGTAGTATCCAGGCGAGAGACCCAGTACTTC
TRBV5-1	TRBJ2-7	NA	NA	CASSSSVYEQYF	TGCGCCAGCAGCTCTTCCGTCTACGAGCAGTACTTC
TRBV24-1	TRBJ2-1	TRBD2	NA	CATSDASGRGYNEQFF	TGTGCCACCAGTGATGCCAGCGGGAGGGGTTACAATGAGCAGTTCTTC
TRBV30	TRBJ1-5	NA	NA	CAWGQDKNQPQHF	TGTGCCTGGGGGCAGGATAAAAATCAGCCCCAGCATTTT
TRBV5-1	TRBJ2-1	TRBD2	NA	CASSLVSGLAGTRSYNEQFF	TGCGCCAGCAGCTTGGTTTCGGGACTAGCGGGGACCCGCTCCTACAATGAGCAGTTCTTC
TRBV25-1	TRBJ1-1	NA	few	CASSSPWGNAAEAFF	TGTGCCAGCAGTTCCCCTTGGGGGAATGCGGCTGAAGCTTTCTTT
TRBV7-2	TRBJ1-5	TRBD1	NA	CASRQTGVVRPQHF	TGTGCCAGCAGACAGACAGGGGTAGTGAGGCCCCAGCATTTT
TRBV5-4	TRBJ1-6	NA	few	CASSTGYNSPLHF	TGTGCCAGCAGCACCGGCTATAATTCACCCCTCCACTTT
TRBV5-6	TRBJ2-7	NA	NA	CASRRTGRVEQYF	TGTGCCAGCAGGCGGACAGGGAGGGTCGAGCAGTACTTC
TRBV5-4	TRBJ1-2	TRBD1	few	CASRRTGYGYTF	TGTGCCAGCAGGCGGACAGGCTATGGCTACACCTTC
TRBV20-1	TRBJ2-7	NA	NA	CSARNGGEQYF	TGCAGTGCTAGGAATGGGGGCGAGCAGTACTTC
TRBV29-1	TRBJ2-1	NA	few	CSVEVGRGVRNEQFF	TGCAGCGTTGAAGTTGGTCGCGGGGTGAGGAATGAGCAGTTCTTC
TRBV6-1	TRBJ2-7	NA	NA	CASSDSGRFYEQYF	TGTGCCAGCAGTGATTCAGGAAGATTTTACGAGCAGTACTTC
TRBV7-3	TRBJ1-2	NA	NA	CASSSTGGFAGYTF	TGTGCCAGCAGCTCCACGGGGGGATTCGCAGGCTACACCTTC
TRBV4-3	TRBJ1-2	NA	few	CASSQNRLSYTF	TGCGCCAGCAGCCAAAACAGATTATCCTACACCTTC
TRBV12-3/TRBV12-4	TRBJ2-3	TRBD2	few	CASSAGLAGGSGGTDTQYF	TGTGCCAGCAGCGCCGGACTAGCGGGAGGGAGCGGGGGCACAGATACGCAGTATTTT
TRBV10-3	TRBJ1-3	TRBD1	NA	CAIGDREITGNTIYF	TGTGCCATCGGAGACAGGGAAATAACTGGAAACACCATATATTTT